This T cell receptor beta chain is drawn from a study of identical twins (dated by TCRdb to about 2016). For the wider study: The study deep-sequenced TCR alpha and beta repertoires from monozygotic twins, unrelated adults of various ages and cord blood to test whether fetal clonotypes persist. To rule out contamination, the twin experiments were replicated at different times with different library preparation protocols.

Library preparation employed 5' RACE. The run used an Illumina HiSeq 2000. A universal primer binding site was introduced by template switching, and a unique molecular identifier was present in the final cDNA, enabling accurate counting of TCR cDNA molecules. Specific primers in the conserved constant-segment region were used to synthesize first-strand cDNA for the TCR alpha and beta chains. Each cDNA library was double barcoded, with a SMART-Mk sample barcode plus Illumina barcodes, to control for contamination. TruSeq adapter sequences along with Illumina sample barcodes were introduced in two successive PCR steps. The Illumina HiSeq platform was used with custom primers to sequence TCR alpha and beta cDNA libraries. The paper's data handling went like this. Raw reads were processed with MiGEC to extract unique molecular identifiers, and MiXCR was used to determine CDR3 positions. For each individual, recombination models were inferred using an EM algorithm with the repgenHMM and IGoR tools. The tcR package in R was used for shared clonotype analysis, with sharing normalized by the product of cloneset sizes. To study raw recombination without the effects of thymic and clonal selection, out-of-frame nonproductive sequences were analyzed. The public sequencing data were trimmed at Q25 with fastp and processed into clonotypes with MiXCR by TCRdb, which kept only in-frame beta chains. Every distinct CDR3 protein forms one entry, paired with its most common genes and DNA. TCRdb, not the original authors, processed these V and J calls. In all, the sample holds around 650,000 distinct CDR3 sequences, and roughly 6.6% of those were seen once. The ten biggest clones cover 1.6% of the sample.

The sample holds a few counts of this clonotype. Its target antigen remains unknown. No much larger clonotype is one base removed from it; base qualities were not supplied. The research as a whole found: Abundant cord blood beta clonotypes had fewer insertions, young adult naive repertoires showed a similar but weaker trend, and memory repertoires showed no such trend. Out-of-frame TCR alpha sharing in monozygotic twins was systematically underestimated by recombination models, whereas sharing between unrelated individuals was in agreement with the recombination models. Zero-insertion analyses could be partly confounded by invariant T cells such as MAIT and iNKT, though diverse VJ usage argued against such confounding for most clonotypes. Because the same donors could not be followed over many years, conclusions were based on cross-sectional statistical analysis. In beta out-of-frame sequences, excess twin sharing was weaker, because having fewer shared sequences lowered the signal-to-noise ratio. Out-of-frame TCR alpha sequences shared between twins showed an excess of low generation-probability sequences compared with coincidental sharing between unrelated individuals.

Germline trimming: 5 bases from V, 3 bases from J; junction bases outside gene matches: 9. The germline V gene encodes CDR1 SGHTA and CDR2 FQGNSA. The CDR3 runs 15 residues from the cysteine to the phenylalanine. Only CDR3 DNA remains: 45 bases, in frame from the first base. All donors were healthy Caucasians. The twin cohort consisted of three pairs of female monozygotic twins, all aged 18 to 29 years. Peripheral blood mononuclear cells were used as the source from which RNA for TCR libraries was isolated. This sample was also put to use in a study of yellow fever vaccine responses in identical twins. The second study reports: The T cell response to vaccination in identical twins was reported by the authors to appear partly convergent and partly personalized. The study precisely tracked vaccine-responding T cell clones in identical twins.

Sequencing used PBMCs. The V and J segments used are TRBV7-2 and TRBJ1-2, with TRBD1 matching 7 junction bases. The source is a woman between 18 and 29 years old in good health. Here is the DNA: TGTGCCAGCAGCCCAGGGGGGGGAGGGTACTATGGCTACACCTTC. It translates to CASSPGGGGYYGYTF.